What follows describes a single TCR beta chain. Antigen specificity is unknown. The source material, RNA transcripts, was used to amplify TCR beta CDR3 regions. In the first-round RT-PCR of the TCR CDR3, the HTBI primer set was used. Each CDR3 protein gets one entry after TCRdb re-called the multiplex PCR reads with MiXCR. Of hundreds of thousands of distinct CDR3 sequences in the sample, about 22% were seen once. This sample stems from a study of T cells in Graves' hyperthyroidism and ophthalmopathy. Every diagnosis used clinical symptoms, serum thyroxine and TRAb, thyroid ultrasound and orbital computed tomography. PBMCs were obtained from approximately 9.2 ml fresh peripheral blood. Study-level results: Prediction of ophthalmopathy progression came a median roughly 6.7 months pre-onset.

There are 13 residues in the CDR3. Germline CDR1 reads ENHRY; CDR2 reads SYGVKD. Trimming stripped 10 bases from V and 2 bases from J, with 14 bases between. This receptor was obtained from a woman in her 70s with Graves' ophthalmopathy. The V and J genes are TRBV10-3 and TRBJ1-1; weak D call: TRBD1 (5 bases). What was sequenced was blood. This CDR3 reads CATQQVLNTEAFF. The CDR3 DNA reads TGTGCCACCCAACAGGTGTTAAACACTGAAGCTTTCTTT.